This TCR beta chain was recorded in a study of blood T cell repertoires in COVID-19. Clones were sequenced by immunoSEQ multiplex PCR, and TCRdb holds only the in-frame ones, with some missing. There are over 150,000 clones in the sample; 94% occur only once, and about 0.8% lies in the top ten. The CDR3 sequence is 18 residues long. The V gene end was trimmed by 6 bases and the J gene end by 5 bases; junction bases not matched to a gene: 17. Germline CDR1 LNHDA, CDR2 SQIVND (reference sequence). The sequenced sample was peripheral blood. The chain is built from TRBV19 and TRBJ1-4, with TRBD1 matching over 8 bases. This receptor was obtained from a man aged 30-40 years with COVID-19, enrolled during active disease. This CDR3 reads CASSRGNLLDRGNEKLFF. In nucleotides, the CDR3 is TGTGCCAGTAGCCGGGGTAACCTTCTCGACAGGGGAAATGAAAAACTGTTTTTT. The complete variable domain, with remaining parts taken from reference TRBV19 and TRBJ1-4, reads DGGITQSPKYLFRKEGQNVTLSCEQNLNHDAMYWYRQDPGQGLRLIYYSQIVNDFQKGDIAEGYSVSREKKESFPLTVTSAQKNPTAFYLCASSRGNLLDRGNEKLFFGSGTQLSVL.